This passage covers 22 T cell receptor beta chains from one sample sequenced in a study of OX40 agonist ivuxolimab in advanced cancers. The assay was immunoSEQ multiplex PCR, and TCRdb's table has in-frame clones only and misses some. The sample shows around 24,000 clones, 65% to 85% of them seen only once. This sample comprised CD4+ or CD8+ T cells sorted from blood, obtained in a trial of the OX40 agonist ivuxolimab. Receptors originate from an adult with an advanced solid tumor such as melanoma, head and neck, liver or kidney cancer.

This chain connects TRBV9 to TRBJ2-3, with 8 bases that match TRBD2. The CDR3 is 16 amino acids. CDR1 and CDR2 (germline): SGDLS, YYNGEE. J gave up 2 bases and V 0 bases, and 5 bases lay outside the gene matches. The DNA for the CDR3 is TGTGCCAGCAGCGTAGCCAGCGGGGGTACCACAGATACGCAGTATTTT. It specifies CASSVASGGTTDTQYF.

The chain has TRBV6-5 and TRBJ1-1, with no clear D. Between the trimmed V and J ends, which lost 7 bases and 7 bases, there was a span of 16 bases. The CDR3 is made up of 13 amino acids. Germline V CDR1 and CDR2: MNHEY, SVGAGI. As DNA, the CDR3 is TGTGCCAGCACCCTGGGGTTTGGGGATGAAGCTTTCTTT. Translated, it gives CASTLGFGDEAFF.

The rearrangement links TRBV2 to TRBJ2-4; D is undetermined. V dropped 6 bases and J dropped 0 bases, with 12 bases sitting between them. This CDR3 is 15 amino acids long. Germline lookup yields CDR1 SNHLY and CDR2 FYNNEI. CDR3 sequence: CASSGLGIAKNIQYF. CDR3 bases: TGTGCCAGCAGCGGGTTGGGTATAGCCAAAAACATTCAGTACTTC.

CDR3 DNA: TGTGCCAGCAGCTTACGTCCCTCACCCCTCCACTTT. As protein: CASSLRPSPLHF. This chain connects TRBV7-2 to TRBJ1-6; D not certain. In germline, CDR1 is SGHTA, CDR2 FQGNSA. This CDR3 spans 12 amino acids. Deletions cut 2 bases from V and 10 bases from J, with 6 bases between.

This clone was seen more than once but under ten times. The chain couples TRBV6-6 to TRBJ2-5, with no clear D. Trimming stripped 5 bases from V and 5 bases from J, with 9 bases between. Germline CDR1 and CDR2: MNHNY and SVGAGI (reference sequence). This CDR3 region has 12 residues. This CDR3 is CASSPVVETQYF. The CDR3 region has the DNA TGTGCCAGCAGTCCCGTAGTTGAGACCCAGTACTTC.

The chain recombines TRBV9 with TRBJ2-5; D unclear. The germline CDR1 and CDR2 sequences are SGDLS and YYNGEE. The CDR3 runs 14 residues. The ends were cut back, 0 bases at V and 2 bases at J, with 8 bases in the middle. The DNA for the CDR3 is TGTGCCAGCAGCGTAGATCCAGGACAAGAGACCCAGTACTTC. Translation gives CASSVDPGQETQYF.

The chain couples TRBV9 to TRBJ2-1; a weak D match, TRBD1 (6 bases). CDR3 length equals 14 residues. V lost 4 bases to trimming and J lost 10 bases, with 18 bases between them. CDR1 SGDLS and CDR2 YYNGEE come from the germline V gene. The CDR3 DNA sequence: TGTGCCAGCAGCTCATCACAGGGTTTTGGGGAGCAGTTCTTC. This gives the protein CASSSSQGFGEQFF.

The chain recombines TRBV6-5 with TRBJ1-5; D gene ambiguous. The germline gives CDR1 MNHEY, CDR2 SVGAGI. V dropped 6 bases and J dropped 0 bases, with 12 bases sitting between them. This CDR3 contains 15 residues. Here the CDR3 DNA reads TGTGCCAGCAGCTCGGGGAGACATAGCAATCAGCCCCAGCATTTT. It translates to CASSSGRHSNQPQHF.

V and J are TRBV5-1 and TRBJ2-7; 7 bases map to TRBD1. This CDR3 spans 13 amino acids. J was trimmed by 6 bases and V by 4 bases; bases with no gene match: 7. Germline V gene lookup returns CDR1 SGHRS and CDR2 YFSETQ. CDR3 sequence: CASSRQGVREQYF. CDR3 sequence (DNA): TGCGCCAGCAGCAGGCAGGGGGTGCGCGAGCAGTACTTC.

This sequence joins TRBV9 and TRBJ2-3; possible D gene TRBD2, 5 bases. The CDR3 covers 13 residues. V was cut by 0 bases and J by 8 bases, with 10 bases left in between. Germline assignment: CDR1 SGDLS and CDR2 YYNGEE. CDR3 residues: CASSVATRGTQYF. For the CDR3, the DNA is TGTGCCAGCAGCGTAGCTACCCGGGGTACGCAGTATTTT.

This sequence joins TRBV4-3 and TRBJ1-2; possibly TRBD1 for D (6 bases). Trimming removed 1 base from V and 8 bases from J, with 14 bases in between. The germline CDR1 and CDR2 sequences are LGHNA and YSLEER. The CDR3 consists of 14 residues. The CDR3 loop is CASSQVEGVRGYTF. The CDR3 nucleotides read TGCGCCAGCAGCCAAGTGGAGGGGGTTAGGGGCTACACCTTC.

The table lists this clone with a few counts. The chain is built from TRBV9 and TRBJ1-1, with D perhaps TRBD1 (5 bases). Germline V gives CDR1 SGDLS, CDR2 YYNGEE. This CDR3 contains 14 residues. The V end lost 0 bases, the J end lost 5 bases, and 11 bases lay between the germline ends. The CDR3, as DNA: TGTGCCAGCAGCGTAGGTGGGGCGTGGACTGAAGCTTTCTTT. Protein product: CASSVGGAWTEAFF. Full variable domain (outside the CDR3, taken from reference TRBV9 and TRBJ1-1): DSGVTQTPKHLITATGQRVTLRCSPRSGDLSVYWYQQSLDQGLQFLIQYYNGEERAKGNILERFSAQQFPDLHSELNLSSLELGDSALYFCASSVGGAWTEAFFGQGTRLTVV.

The count of this clone is one. The V and J genes are TRBV6-5 and TRBJ2-1; D possibly uses TRBD1 or TRBD2 (5 bases each). The CDR3 contains 13 residues. Trimming removed 11 bases at V and 6 bases at J, with 17 bases between. Germline CDR1 is MNHEY and CDR2 is SVGAGI. CDR3 bases: TGTGCCGCCACCGGGACCAACAGCAATGAGCAGTTCTTC. Encoded protein: CAATGTNSNEQFF.

J is TRBJ2-5 and V is TRBV10-3, with D perhaps matching TRBD1 (6 bases). The germline gives CDR1 ENHRY, CDR2 SYGVKD. V was cut by 6 bases and J by 2 bases, with 10 bases left in between. The CDR3 has 13 residues. The CDR3 loop reads CAIRSQGQETQYF. The CDR3 DNA reads TGTGCCATCAGGTCACAGGGACAAGAGACCCAGTACTTC.

The rearrangement joins TRBV5-6 to TRBJ2-7; D possibly corresponds to TRBD2 (6 bases). The CDR3 has 14 amino acids. CDR1 and CDR2 from the germline V gene are SGHDT and YYEEEE. Trimming removed 0 bases at V and 3 bases at J, with 10 bases between. DNA of the CDR3: TGTGCCAGCAGCTTGGGACGGGAGCACTACGAGCAGTACTTC. Amino acid sequence: CASSLGREHYEQYF. Looking up the rest from reference TRBV5-6 and TRBJ2-7 gives the full variable domain: DAGVTQSPTHLIKTRGQQVTLRCSPKSGHDTVSWYQQALGQGPQFIFQYYEEEERQRGNFPDRFSGHQFPNYSSELNVNALLLGDSALYLCASSLGREHYEQYFGPGTRLTVT.

V is TRBV7-9 and J is TRBJ2-2, with D maybe TRBD1 (6 bases). CDR3 size: 15 residues. V shed 7 bases and J shed 6 bases, with 18 bases lying between them. From germline, CDR1 is SEHNR and CDR2 FQNEAQ (reference sequence). The CDR3 region is CASNPRDIGPGELFF. For the CDR3, the DNA is TGTGCCAGCAACCCGAGGGACATCGGACCCGGGGAGCTGTTTTTT.

The chain uses TRBV19 and TRBJ1-5; D gene ambiguous. The CDR3 extends over 15 amino acids. Germline-derived CDR1 and CDR2 are LNHDA and SQIVND (reference sequence). The V end was cut by 1 base, the J end by 4 bases, with 11 bases between. The DNA for the CDR3 is TGTGCCAGTAGTATAGTCGAGGTAACGAATCAGCCCCAGCATTTT. It specifies CASSIVEVTNQPQHF. Supplemented by reference TRBV19 and TRBJ1-5, the full variable domain reads DGGITQSPKYLFRKEGQNVTLSCEQNLNHDAMYWYRQDPGQGLRLIYYSQIVNDFQKGDIAEGYSVSREKKESFPLTVTSAQKNPTAFYLCASSIVEVTNQPQHFGDGTRLSIL.

The chain uses TRBV19 and TRBJ2-1; TRBD2 matches 13 bases. Germline values: CDR1 LNHDA, CDR2 SQIVND (reference sequence). CDR3 length equals 16 residues. Unmatched junction bases numbered 5, after V lost 3 bases and J lost 6 bases. In nucleotides, the CDR3 is TGTGCCAGTAGTATCGGTTGGACTAGCGGGAGCAATGAGCAGTTCTTC. It encodes CASSIGWTSGSNEQFF.

On this clone itself: The junction shows a germline mismatch at one end, possibly a read error. The DNA for the CDR3 is TGTGCTAGCAGCTTAGGAGAGTACCAAGAGACCCAGTACTTC. Amino acids: CASSLGEYQETQYF. J is TRBJ2-5 and V is TRBV7-7; D not certain. The CDR3 covers 14 residues. Germline V CDR1 and CDR2: SSHAT, FNYEAQ (reference sequence).

The chain joins TRBV2 to TRBJ2-3, with unresolved D. Germline-derived CDR1 and CDR2 are SNHLY and FYNNEI. The CDR3 covers 14 residues. V was trimmed by 3 bases and J by 1 base, leaving 8 bases between them. In DNA form, the CDR3 reads TGTGCCAGCAGTGATAGTTACCGCACAGATACGCAGTATTTT. Protein: CASSDSYRTDTQYF. Together with reference TRBV2 and TRBJ2-3, the CDR3 gives the full variable domain: EPEVTQTPSHQVTQMGQEVILRCVPISNHLYFYWYRQILGQKVEFLVSFYNNEISEKSEIFDDQFSVERPDGSNFTLKIRSTKLEDSAMYFCASSDSYRTDTQYFGPGTRLTVL.

This clone showed up just once. The chain combines TRBV5-4 with TRBJ2-5; 11 bases are shared with TRBD2. The CDR3 is 15 residues long. Germline V lookup: CDR1 SGHNT, CDR2 YYREEE (reference sequence). V was clipped by 5 bases and J by 3 bases; unmatched bases: 6. The CDR3 nucleotides read TGTGCCAGCAGTGACTATAGCGGGGGGGAAGAGACCCAGTACTTC. This encodes CASSDYSGGEETQYF. Full variable domain (missing parts from reference TRBV5-4 and TRBJ2-5): ETGVTQSPTHLIKTRGQQVTLRCSSQSGHNTVSWYQQALGQGPQFIFQYYREEENGRGNFPPRFSGLQFPNYSSELNVNALELDDSALYLCASSDYSGGEETQYFGPGTRLLVL.

The chain links TRBV10-3 to TRBJ2-1; D perhaps matches TRBD1 (6 bases). Per the germline V gene, CDR1 is ENHRY and CDR2 is SYGVKD. The germline V and J ends were trimmed by 6 bases and 4 bases, with 13 bases remaining between them. The CDR3 runs to 14 residues. The CDR3 coding sequence is TGTGCCATCAGCCCCGGGACACCTTACAATGAGCAGTTCTTC. Its translation is CAISPGTPYNEQFF.